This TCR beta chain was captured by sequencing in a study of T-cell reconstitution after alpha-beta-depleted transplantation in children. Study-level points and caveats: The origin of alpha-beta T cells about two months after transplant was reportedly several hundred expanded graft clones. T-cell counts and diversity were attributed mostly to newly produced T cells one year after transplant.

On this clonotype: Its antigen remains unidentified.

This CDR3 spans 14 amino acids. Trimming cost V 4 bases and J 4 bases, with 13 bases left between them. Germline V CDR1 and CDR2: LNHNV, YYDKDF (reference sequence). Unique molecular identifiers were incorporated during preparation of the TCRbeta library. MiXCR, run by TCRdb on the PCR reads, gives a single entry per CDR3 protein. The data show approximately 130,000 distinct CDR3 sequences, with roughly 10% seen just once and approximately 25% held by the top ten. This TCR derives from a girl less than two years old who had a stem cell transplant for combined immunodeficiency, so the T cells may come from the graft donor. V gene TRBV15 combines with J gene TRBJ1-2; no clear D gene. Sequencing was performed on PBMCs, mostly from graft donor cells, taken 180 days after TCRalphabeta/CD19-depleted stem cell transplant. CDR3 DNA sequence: TGTGCCACCAGCATGGTATCTGTTTCCTATGGCTACACCTTC. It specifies CATSMVSVSYGYTF.